The subject of this entry is one T cell receptor beta chain. The antigen remains undetermined. Time point reported: pretreatment peripheral blood. Patients presented with locally advanced or metastatic urothelial carcinoma. These data are taken from a study of PD-L1 blockade in urothelial cancer. Study at large: Blood analysis took place 3 weeks (second dose) and 6 weeks after treatment start. When blood samples were assessed, the median T cell count was around 140,000. Notes on the study in general: Better survival was predicted when blood TCR clonality before treatment fell below the median.

TCRdb's table, derived via immunoSEQ multiplex PCR, lists solely in-frame clones and lacks some. Of about 130,000 clones listed, 84% are singletons. Germline loops: CDR1 SEHNR, CDR2 FQNEAQ (reference sequence). The CDR3 covers 17 residues. The trim removed 5 bases at V and 4 bases at J, leaving 16 bases unmatched. This clonotype was sampled from a man in his forties or fifties with urothelial cancer. The material sequenced was PBMCs, taken around atezolizumab (anti-PD-L1) treatment. The gene calls are TRBV7-9 and TRBJ1-2, with 7 bases that match TRBD1. The CDR3 is CASSPVIQGKRVYGYTF. In DNA form, the CDR3 reads TGTGCCAGCAGCCCCGTTATACAGGGGAAGAGGGTCTATGGCTACACCTTC.